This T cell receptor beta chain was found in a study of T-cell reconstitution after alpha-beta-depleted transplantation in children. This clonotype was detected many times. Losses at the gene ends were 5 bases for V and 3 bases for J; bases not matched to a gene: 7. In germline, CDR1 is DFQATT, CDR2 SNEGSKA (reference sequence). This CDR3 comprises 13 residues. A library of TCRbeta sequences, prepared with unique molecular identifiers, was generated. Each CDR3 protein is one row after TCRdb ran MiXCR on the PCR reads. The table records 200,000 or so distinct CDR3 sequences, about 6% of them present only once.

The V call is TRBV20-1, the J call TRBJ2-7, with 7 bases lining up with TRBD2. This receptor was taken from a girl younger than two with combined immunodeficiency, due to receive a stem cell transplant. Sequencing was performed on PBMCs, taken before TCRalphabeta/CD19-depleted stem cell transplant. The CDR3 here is CSAGTGGIYEQYF. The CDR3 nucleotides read TGCAGTGCTGGTACCGGGGGGATCTACGAGCAGTACTTC.